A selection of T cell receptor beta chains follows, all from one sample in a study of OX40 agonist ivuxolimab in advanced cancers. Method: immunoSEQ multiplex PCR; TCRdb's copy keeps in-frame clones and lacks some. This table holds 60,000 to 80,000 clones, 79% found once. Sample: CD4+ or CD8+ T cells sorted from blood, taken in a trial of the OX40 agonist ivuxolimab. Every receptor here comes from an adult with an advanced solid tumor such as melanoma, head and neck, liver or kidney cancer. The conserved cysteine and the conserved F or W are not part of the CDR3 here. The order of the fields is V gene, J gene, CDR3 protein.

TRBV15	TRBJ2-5	ATSRAQETQY
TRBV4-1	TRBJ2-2	ASSQGQANTGELF
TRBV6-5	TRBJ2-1	ASRSHTHEQF
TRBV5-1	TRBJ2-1	ASSLPGTGASNEQF
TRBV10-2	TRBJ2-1	ASSEQPSYNEQF
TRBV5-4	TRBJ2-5	ASSLAPSAGAETQY
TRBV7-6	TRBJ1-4	ASSLLNEKLF
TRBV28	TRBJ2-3	ASSPPLTSTDTQY
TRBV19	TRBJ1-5	ASSMWQGVNQPQH
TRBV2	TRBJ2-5	ASSTGSPQETQY
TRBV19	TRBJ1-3	ASSKGGFYGNTIY
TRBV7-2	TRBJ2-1	ATRGAGRPQF
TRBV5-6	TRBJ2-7	ASGYRDYEQY
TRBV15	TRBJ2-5	ATKLPREGETQY
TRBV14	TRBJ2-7	ASSPGLAGGISSYEQY
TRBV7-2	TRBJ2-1	ASSPSGGLAGNEQF
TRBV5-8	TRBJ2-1	ASSLVQGQFGHREQF
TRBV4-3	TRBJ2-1	ASSLTSGDNEQF
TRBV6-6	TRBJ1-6	ASSLGQYNSPLH
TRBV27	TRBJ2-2	ASSVGTSGGTGELF
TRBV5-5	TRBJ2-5	ASSFWEGQETQY
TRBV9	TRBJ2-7	ASSAGLAEHYEQY
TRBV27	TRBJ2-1	ASSSPTTWGHNEQF
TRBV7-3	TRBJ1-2	ASSPGTGDYGYT
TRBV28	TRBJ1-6	ASSLPRTLNSPLH
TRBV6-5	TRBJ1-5	ASRDRAANQPQH
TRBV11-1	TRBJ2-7	ASSLGAGPYEQY
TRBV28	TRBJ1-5	ASSFQDSIHQPQH
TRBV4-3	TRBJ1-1	ASSQQGGGTEAF
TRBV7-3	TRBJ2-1	ASSPGLAGGSGWSSYNEQF
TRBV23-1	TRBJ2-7	ASSQWGLPFSYEQY
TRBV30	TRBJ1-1	AWSGRGNTEAF